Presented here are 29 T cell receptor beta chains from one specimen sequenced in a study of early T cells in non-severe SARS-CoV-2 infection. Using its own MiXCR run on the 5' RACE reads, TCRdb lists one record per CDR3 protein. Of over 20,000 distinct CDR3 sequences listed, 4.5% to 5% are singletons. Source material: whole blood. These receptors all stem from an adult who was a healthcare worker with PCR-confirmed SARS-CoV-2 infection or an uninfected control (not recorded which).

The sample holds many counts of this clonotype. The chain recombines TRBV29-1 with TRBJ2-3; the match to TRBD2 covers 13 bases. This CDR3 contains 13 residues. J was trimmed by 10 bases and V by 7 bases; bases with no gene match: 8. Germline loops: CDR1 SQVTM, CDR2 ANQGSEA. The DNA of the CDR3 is TGCAGCGAAACAACTAGCGGGGGGGCCGCGCAGTATTTT. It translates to CSETTSGGAAQYF.

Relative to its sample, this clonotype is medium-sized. The CDR3 DNA follows: TGCAGTGCCGAAGCGGATGCGAACACCGGGGAGCTGTTTTTT. Its protein is CSAEADANTGELFF. The V and J genes are TRBV20-1 and TRBJ2-2; D is perhaps TRBD2 (5 bases). CDR3 size: 14 residues. The germline CDR1 and CDR2 sequences are DFQATT and SNEGSKA (reference sequence). Trimming pared 6 bases from V and 0 bases from J, leaving 11 bases between.

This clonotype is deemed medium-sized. CDR3 amino acids: CASSPETGSGANVLTF. In nucleotides, the CDR3 is TGCGCCAGCAGCCCAGAGACTGGTTCTGGGGCCAACGTCCTGACTTTC. The chain is built from TRBV4-3 and TRBJ2-6; the D is unclear. Germline CDR1 LGHNA, CDR2 YSLEER. With 4 bases removed from V and 1 base from J, the gap between germline ends came to 11 bases. The length of the CDR3 is 16 residues.

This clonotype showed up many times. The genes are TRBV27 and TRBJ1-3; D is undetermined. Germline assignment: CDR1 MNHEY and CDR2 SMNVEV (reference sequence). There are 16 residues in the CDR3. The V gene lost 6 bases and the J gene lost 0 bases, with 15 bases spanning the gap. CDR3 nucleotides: TGTGCCAGCAGGGTCGACCGACACTACTCTGGAAACACCATATATTTT. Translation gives CASRVDRHYSGNTIYF.

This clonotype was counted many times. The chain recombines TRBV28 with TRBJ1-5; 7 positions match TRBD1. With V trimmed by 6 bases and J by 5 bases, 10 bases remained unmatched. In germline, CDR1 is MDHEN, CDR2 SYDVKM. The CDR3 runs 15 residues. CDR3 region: CASSKDHRGDQPQHF. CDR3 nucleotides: TGTGCCAGCAGCAAAGATCACAGGGGCGATCAGCCCCAGCATTTT.

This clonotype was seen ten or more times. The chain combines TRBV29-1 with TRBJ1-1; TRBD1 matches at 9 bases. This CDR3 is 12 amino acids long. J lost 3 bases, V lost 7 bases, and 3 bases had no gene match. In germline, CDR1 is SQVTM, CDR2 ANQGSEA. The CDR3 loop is CSAGTGHTEAFF. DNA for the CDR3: TGCAGCGCCGGGACAGGGCACACTGAAGCTTTCTTT. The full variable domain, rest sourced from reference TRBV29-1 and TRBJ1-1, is SAVISQKPSRDICQRGTSLTIQCQVDSQVTMMFWYRQQPGQSLTLIATANQGSEATYESGFVIDKFPISRPNLTFSTLTVSNMSPEDSSIYLCSAGTGHTEAFFGQGTRLTVV.

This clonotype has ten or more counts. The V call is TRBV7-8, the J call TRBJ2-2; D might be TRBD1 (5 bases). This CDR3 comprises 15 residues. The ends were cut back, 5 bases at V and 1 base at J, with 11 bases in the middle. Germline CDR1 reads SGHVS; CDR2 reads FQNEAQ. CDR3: CASSHRRLNTGELFF. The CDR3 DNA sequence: TGTGCCAGCAGCCACAGGCGCCTGAACACCGGGGAGCTGTTTTTT.

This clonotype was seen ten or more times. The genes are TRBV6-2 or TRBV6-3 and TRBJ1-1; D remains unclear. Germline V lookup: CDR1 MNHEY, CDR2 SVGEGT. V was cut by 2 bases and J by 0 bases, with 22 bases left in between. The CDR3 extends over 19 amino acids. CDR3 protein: CASSYSLFGLGRMNTEAFF. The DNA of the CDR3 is TGTGCCAGCAGTTACAGTCTCTTCGGTTTAGGGCGTATGAACACTGAAGCTTTCTTT.

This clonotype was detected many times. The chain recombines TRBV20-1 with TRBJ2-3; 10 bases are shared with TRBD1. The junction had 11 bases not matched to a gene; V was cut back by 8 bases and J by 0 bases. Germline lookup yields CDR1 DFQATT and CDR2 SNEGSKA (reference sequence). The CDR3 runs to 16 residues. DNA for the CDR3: TGCAGTACCGGGACAGGGGCGGCAGGTAGCACAGATACGCAGTATTTT. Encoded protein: CSTGTGAAGSTDTQYF.

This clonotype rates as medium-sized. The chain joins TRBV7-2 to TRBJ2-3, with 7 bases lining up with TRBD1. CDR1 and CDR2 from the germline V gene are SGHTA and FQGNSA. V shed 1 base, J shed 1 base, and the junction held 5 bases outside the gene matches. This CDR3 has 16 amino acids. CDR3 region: CASSLGTGVGTDTQYF. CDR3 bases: TGTGCCAGCAGCTTAGGAACAGGGGTGGGCACAGATACGCAGTATTTT.

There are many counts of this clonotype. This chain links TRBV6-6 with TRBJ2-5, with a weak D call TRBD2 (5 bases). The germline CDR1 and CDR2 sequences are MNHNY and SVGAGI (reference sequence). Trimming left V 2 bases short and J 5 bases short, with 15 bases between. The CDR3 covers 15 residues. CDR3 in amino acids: CASSYNARGPETQYF. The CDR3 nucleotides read TGTGCCAGCAGTTACAACGCCCGAGGGCCGGAGACCCAGTACTTC.

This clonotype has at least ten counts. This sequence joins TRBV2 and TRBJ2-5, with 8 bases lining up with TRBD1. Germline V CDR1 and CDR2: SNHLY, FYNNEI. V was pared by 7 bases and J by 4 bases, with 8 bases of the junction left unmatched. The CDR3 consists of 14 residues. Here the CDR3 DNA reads TGTGCCAGCACCCGAGGGGACAGGAGAGAGACCCAGTACTTC. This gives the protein CASTRGDRRETQYF.

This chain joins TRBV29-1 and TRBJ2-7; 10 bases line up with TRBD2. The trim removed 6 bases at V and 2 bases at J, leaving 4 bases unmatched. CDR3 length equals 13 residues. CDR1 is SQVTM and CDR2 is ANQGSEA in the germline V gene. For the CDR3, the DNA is TGCAGCGTCCGGACTAGCGGAACCTACGAGCAGTACTTC. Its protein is CSVRTSGTYEQYF.

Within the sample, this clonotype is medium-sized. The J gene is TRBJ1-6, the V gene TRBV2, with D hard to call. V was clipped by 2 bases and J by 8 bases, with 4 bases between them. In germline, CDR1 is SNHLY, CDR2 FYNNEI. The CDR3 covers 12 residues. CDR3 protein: CASSEPDSPLHF. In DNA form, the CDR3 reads TGTGCCAGCAGTGAACCTGATTCACCCCTCCACTTT.

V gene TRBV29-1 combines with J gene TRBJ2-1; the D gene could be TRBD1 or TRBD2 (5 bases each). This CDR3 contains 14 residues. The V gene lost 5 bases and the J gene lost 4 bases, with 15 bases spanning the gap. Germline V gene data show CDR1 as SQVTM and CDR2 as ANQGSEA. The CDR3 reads CSVTGDGGYNEQFF. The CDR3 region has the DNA TGCAGCGTTACCGGGGATGGGGGATACAATGAGCAGTTCTTC.

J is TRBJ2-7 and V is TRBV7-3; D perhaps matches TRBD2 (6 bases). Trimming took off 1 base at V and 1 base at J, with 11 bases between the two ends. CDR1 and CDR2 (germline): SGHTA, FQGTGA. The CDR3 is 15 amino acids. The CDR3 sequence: CASSLIGGGSYEQYF. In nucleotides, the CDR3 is TGTGCCAGCAGCTTAATCGGGGGTGGTTCCTACGAGCAGTACTTC.

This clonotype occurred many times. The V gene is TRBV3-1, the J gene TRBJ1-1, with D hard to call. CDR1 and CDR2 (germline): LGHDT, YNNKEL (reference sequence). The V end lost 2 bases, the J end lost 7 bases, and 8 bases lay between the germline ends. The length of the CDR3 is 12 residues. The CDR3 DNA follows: TGTGCCAGCAGCCAACAGACTAATGAAGCTTTCTTT. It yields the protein CASSQQTNEAFF. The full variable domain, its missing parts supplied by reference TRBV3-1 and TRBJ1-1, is DTAVSQTPKYLVTQMGNDKSIKCEQNLGHDTMYWYKQDSKKFLKIMFSYNNKELIINETVPNRFSPKSPDKAHLNLHINSLELGDSAVYFCASSQQTNEAFFGQGTRLTVV.

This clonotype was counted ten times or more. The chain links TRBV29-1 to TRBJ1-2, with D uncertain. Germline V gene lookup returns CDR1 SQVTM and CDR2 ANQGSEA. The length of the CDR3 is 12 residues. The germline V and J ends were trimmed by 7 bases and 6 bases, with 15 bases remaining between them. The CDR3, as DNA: TGCAGCGCTACATTGGGAGGGAATGGCTACACCTTC. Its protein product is CSATLGGNGYTF.

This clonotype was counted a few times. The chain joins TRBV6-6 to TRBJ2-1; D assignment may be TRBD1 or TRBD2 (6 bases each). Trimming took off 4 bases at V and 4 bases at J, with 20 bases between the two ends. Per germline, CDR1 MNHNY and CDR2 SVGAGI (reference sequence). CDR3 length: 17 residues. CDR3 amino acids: CASSWVSSRGVYNEQFF. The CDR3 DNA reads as TGTGCCAGCAGTTGGGTGTCCTCTAGGGGGGTGTACAATGAGCAGTTCTTC.

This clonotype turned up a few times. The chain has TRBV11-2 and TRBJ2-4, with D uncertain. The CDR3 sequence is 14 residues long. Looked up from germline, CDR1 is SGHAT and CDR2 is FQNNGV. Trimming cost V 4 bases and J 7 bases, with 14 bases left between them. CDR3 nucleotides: TGTGCCAGCAGCTCCCGACCCGTCGGGAACATTCAGTACTTC. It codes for CASSSRPVGNIQYF.

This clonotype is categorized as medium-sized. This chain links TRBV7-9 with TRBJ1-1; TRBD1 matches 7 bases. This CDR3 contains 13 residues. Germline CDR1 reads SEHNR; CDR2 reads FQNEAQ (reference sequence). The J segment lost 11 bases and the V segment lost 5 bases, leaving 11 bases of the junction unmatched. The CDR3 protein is CASSLQGQLAAFF. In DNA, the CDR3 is TGTGCCAGCAGCCTGCAGGGACAGCTGGCGGCTTTCTTT.

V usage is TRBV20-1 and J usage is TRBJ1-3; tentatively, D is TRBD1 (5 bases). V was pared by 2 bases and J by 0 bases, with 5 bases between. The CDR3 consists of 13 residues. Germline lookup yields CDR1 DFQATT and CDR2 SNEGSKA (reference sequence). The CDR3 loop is CSARQGSGNTIYF. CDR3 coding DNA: TGCAGTGCTAGACAGGGCTCTGGAAACACCATATATTTT.

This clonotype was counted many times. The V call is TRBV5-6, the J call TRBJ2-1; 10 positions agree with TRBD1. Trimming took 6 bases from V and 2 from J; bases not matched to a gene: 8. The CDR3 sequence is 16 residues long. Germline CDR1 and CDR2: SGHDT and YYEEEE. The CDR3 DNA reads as TGTGCCAGCAACAAAAACGGACAGGGGGCCTACAATGAGCAGTTCTTC. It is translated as CASNKNGQGAYNEQFF. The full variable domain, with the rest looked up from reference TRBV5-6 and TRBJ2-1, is DAGVTQSPTHLIKTRGQQVTLRCSPKSGHDTVSWYQQALGQGPQFIFQYYEEEERQRGNFPDRFSGHQFPNYSSELNVNALLLGDSALYLCASNKNGQGAYNEQFFGPGTRLTVL.

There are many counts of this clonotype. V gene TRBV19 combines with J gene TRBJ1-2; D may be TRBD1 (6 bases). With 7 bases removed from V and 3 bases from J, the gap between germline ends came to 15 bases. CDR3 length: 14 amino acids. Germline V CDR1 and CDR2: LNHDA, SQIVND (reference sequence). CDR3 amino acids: CASTKDRGDYGYTF. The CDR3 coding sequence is TGTGCCAGTACCAAGGACAGAGGGGACTATGGCTACACCTTC.

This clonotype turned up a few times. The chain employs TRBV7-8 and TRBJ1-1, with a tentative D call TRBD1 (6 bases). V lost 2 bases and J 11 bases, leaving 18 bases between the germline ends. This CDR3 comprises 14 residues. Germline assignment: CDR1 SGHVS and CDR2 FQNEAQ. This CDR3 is CASSLYGQPGSAFF. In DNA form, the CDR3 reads TGTGCCAGCAGCTTATATGGACAGCCGGGTAGTGCTTTCTTT. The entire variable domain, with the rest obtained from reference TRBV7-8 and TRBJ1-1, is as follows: GAGVSQSPRYKVAKRGQDVALRCDPISGHVSLFWYQQALGQGPEFLTYFQNEAQLDKSGLPSDRFFAERPEGSVSTLKIQRTQQEDSAVYLCASSLYGQPGSAFFGQGTRLTVV.

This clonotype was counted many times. As DNA, the CDR3 is TGTGCCAGCAGAATTCAAAATCAGCCCCAGCATTTT. Translated, it gives CASRIQNQPQHF. This chain joins TRBV28 and TRBJ1-5; D is unresolved. Trimming removed 6 bases at V and 4 bases at J, with 7 bases between. Germline CDR1 reads MDHEN; CDR2 reads SYDVKM. The CDR3 covers 12 residues. Filled out from reference TRBV28 and TRBJ1-5, the complete variable domain reads DVKVTQSSRYLVKRTGEKVFLECVQDMDHENMFWYRQDPGLGLRLIYFSYDVKMKEKGDIPEGYSVSREKKERFSLILESASTNQTSMYLCASRIQNQPQHFGDGTRLSIL.

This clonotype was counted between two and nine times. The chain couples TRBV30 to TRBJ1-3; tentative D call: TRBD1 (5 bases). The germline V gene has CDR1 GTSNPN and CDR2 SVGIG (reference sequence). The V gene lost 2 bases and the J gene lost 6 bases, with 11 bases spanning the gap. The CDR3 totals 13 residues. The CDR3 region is CAWSPGPSNTIYF. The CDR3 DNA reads TGTGCCTGGAGTCCAGGGCCCTCAAACACCATATATTTT.

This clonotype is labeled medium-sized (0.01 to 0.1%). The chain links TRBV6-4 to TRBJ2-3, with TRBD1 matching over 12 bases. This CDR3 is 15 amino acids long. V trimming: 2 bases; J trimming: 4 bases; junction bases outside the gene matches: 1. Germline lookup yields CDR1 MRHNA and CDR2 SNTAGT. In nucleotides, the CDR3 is TGTGCCAGCAGTGACGGGACAGGGGGCGCAGATACGCAGTATTTT. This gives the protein CASSDGTGGADTQYF.

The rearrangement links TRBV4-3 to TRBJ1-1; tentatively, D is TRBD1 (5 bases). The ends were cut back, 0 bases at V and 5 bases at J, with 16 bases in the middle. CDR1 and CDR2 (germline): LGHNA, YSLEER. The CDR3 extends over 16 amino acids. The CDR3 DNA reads TGCGCCAGCAGCCAAGATATGAGGGGCTTGGGAACTGAAGCTTTCTTT. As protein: CASSQDMRGLGTEAFF.